These 20 T cell receptor beta chains originate from one sample sequenced in a study of T cell responses to AZD1222 COVID-19 vaccine. The assay was immunoSEQ multiplex PCR, and TCRdb's table has in-frame clones only and misses some. Of 150,000 to 180,000 clones in the sample, approximately 91% were seen once. This sample comprised peripheral blood, obtained after recovery from COVID-19. The receptors derive from an adult who had recovered from COVID-19.

Regarding this clone: In the same sample, other DNA sequences code for this CDR3. The V call is TRBV7-2, the J call TRBJ2-5, with 10 bases fitting TRBD1. J lost 2 bases, V lost 5 bases, and 5 bases had no gene match. The CDR3 consists of 15 residues. Germline CDR1 and CDR2: SGHTA and FQGNSA. The CDR3 sequence is CASSPDRGRQETQYF. The CDR3 bases are TGTGCCAGCAGCCCAGACAGGGGGCGGCAAGAGACCCAGTACTTC.

This chain links TRBV7-6 with TRBJ2-7; maybe TRBD2 (5 bases). Trimming cost V 1 base and J 0 bases, with 13 bases left between them. This CDR3 has 16 amino acids. Germline V CDR1 and CDR2: SGHVS, FNYEAQ. The CDR3 region is CASSLGPRGSSYEQYF. The CDR3 DNA reads as TGTGCCAGCAGCTTAGGTCCCCGGGGTAGCTCCTACGAGCAGTACTTC.

CDR3 residues: CASSDRRDSPLHF. CDR3 nucleotides: TGCGCCAGCAGTGACAGAAGAGATTCACCCCTCCACTTT. The rearrangement links TRBV10-1 to TRBJ1-6; the D is unclear. Trimming removed 3 bases at V and 8 bases at J, with 8 bases between. This CDR3 has 13 residues. Germline CDR1 is WNHNN and CDR2 is SYGVQD (reference sequence).

CDR3: CASSEGLAGDSYNEQFF. The CDR3 coding sequence is TGTGCCAGCAGTGAGGGACTAGCGGGAGACTCCTACAATGAGCAGTTCTTC. V is TRBV6-9 and J is TRBJ2-1, with 14 bases that match TRBD2. The CDR3 loop spans 17 amino acids. CDR1 and CDR2 (germline): MNHGY, SVAAGI. V lost 5 bases to trimming and J lost 0 bases; unmatched junction nucleotides: 3.

This sequence joins TRBV6-5 and TRBJ2-7; D call uncertain. Germline V gene sequence: CDR1 MNHEY, CDR2 SVGAGI. This CDR3 is 14 amino acids long. The ends were cut back, 5 bases at V and 5 bases at J, with 16 bases in the middle. The chain's CDR3 is CASSPRMSRHEQYF. Here the CDR3 DNA reads TGTGCCAGCAGTCCCCGTATGTCCCGCCACGAGCAGTACTTC.

To note about this clone: Sequence at one end of the junction differs from germline and may be a read error. V usage is TRBV4-1 and J usage is TRBJ1-4; D is unclear. The CDR3 runs to 14 residues. Germline assignment: CDR1 MGHRA and CDR2 YSYEKL. The CDR3 protein is CASSQAATNEKLFF. In nucleotides, the CDR3 is TGCGCCAGCAGTCAAGCGGCAACTAATGAAAAACTGTTTTTT.

The J gene is TRBJ1-2, the V gene TRBV12-3 or TRBV12-4; tentative D call: TRBD1 (6 bases). Trimming removed 3 bases at V and 7 bases at J, with 12 bases between. This CDR3 contains 13 residues. The CDR3 DNA reads as TGTGCCAGCAGTTTTGTAGGGGGTGGTGGCTACACCTTC. Translating it yields CASSFVGGGGYTF.

The chain joins TRBV6-6 to TRBJ1-2; no reliable D call. The V and J ends lost 5 bases and 2 bases respectively, with 15 bases between them. Per the germline V gene, CDR1 is MNHNY and CDR2 is SVGAGI (reference sequence). The CDR3 loop spans 15 amino acids. CDR3 DNA: TGTGCCAGCAGTCCGGTGAGGGTATTAAACTATGGCTACACCTTC. Protein sequence: CASSPVRVLNYGYTF.

The chain employs TRBV5-6 and TRBJ1-1, with TRBD1 as a possible D gene (6 bases). The V and J ends lost 4 bases and 13 bases respectively, with 17 bases between them. Per the germline V gene, CDR1 is SGHDT and CDR2 is YYEEEE. The CDR3 sequence is 12 residues long. DNA for the CDR3: TGTGCCAGCAGCGTACAGGGAGGGGTCGGTTTCTTT. Residues: CASSVQGGVGFF. Based on the CDR3 plus reference TRBV5-6 and TRBJ1-1, the full variable domain is DAGVTQSPTHLIKTRGQQVTLRCSPKSGHDTVSWYQQALGQGPQFIFQYYEEEERQRGNFPDRFSGHQFPNYSSELNVNALLLGDSALYLCASSVQGGVGFFGQGTRLTVV.

V and J are TRBV4-1 and TRBJ1-1; no definite D call. CDR1 is MGHRA and CDR2 is YSYEKL in the germline V gene. The ends were cut back, 0 bases at V and 3 bases at J, with 8 bases in the middle. This CDR3 is 14 amino acids long. This CDR3 is CASSQDLGYTEAFF. In DNA, the CDR3 is TGCGCCAGCAGCCAAGATTTGGGGTACACTGAAGCTTTCTTT.

The chain has TRBV6-4 and TRBJ2-3, with 11 bases aligning to TRBD2. Germline loops: CDR1 MRHNA, CDR2 SNTAGT. The trim removed 2 bases at V and 4 bases at J, leaving 2 bases unmatched. The CDR3 extends over 15 amino acids. CDR3 nucleotide sequence: TGTGCCAGCAGTGACGGGACTAGCGGTTCAGATACGCAGTATTTT. Its protein product is CASSDGTSGSDTQYF.

The genes are TRBV7-2 and TRBJ1-2; TRBD1 matches at 7 bases. V gave up 1 base and J gave up 4 bases; unmatched junction bases: 9. The CDR3 runs 16 residues. The germline CDR1 and CDR2 sequences are SGHTA and FQGNSA. CDR3 nucleotides: TGTGCCAGCAGCTTAGAGGCAGGGGGGGACTTCTATGGCTACACCTTC. Encoded protein: CASSLEAGGDFYGYTF.

This clone was observed a handful of times. The CDR3: CASSPPTSGITEAYEQYF. CDR3 bases: TGTGCCAGCTCACCACCAACTAGCGGGATCACAGAGGCCTACGAGCAGTACTTC. This rearrangement joins TRBV18 to TRBJ2-7; 10 bases are a match to TRBD2. The CDR3 has 18 amino acids. Trimming cost V 0 bases and J 2 bases; bases outside gene matches: 10. Per the germline V gene, CDR1 is KGHSH and CDR2 is LQKENI.

The V and J genes are TRBV19 and TRBJ1-2, with TRBD1 as a possible D gene (6 bases). Germline V gene data show CDR1 as LNHDA and CDR2 as SQIVND (reference sequence). V dropped 3 bases and J dropped 5 bases, with 16 bases sitting between them. The CDR3 covers 15 residues. The CDR3 bases are TGTGCCAGTAGTATCCCCCGACAGGTACAATATGGCTACACCTTC. This sequence encodes CASSIPRQVQYGYTF.

The chain is built from TRBV28 and TRBJ1-5, with D unclear. Germline V gives CDR1 MDHEN, CDR2 SYDVKM. This CDR3 contains 16 residues. Trimming left V 6 bases short and J 0 bases short, with 15 bases between. Here the CDR3 DNA reads TGTGCCAGCAGCCCTTTATCCGGCTTTAGCAATCAGCCCCAGCATTTT. The encoded protein is CASSPLSGFSNQPQHF.

The CDR3 DNA follows: TGTGCCAGCAGTTTATCCACAGGGGGAGGGTACGAGCAGTACTTC. It is translated as CASSLSTGGGYEQYF. The chain recombines TRBV27 with TRBJ2-7; perhaps TRBD1 as D (8 bases). V lost 0 bases and J 4 bases, leaving 13 bases between the germline ends. Germline CDR1 is MNHEY and CDR2 is SMNVEV (reference sequence). This CDR3 is built from 15 residues.

The chain uses TRBV7-2 and TRBJ2-3, with TRBD2 identical over 8 bases. Germline trimming cut 3 bases from V and 6 bases from J; bases unmatched to any gene: 5. Germline values: CDR1 SGHTA, CDR2 FQGNSA. This CDR3 region has 14 residues. CDR3 DNA: TGTGCCAGCAGCTTCGCGGGGGGCGCGGATACGCAGTATTTT. Protein product: CASSFAGGADTQYF.

CDR3 protein: CASSLGTGGNEQYF. CDR3 nucleotide sequence: TGTGCCAGCAGCTTGGGGACAGGGGGTAACGAGCAGTACTTC. The chain joins TRBV5-5 to TRBJ2-7, with 10 bases that match TRBD1. Losses at the gene ends were 0 bases for V and 5 bases for J; bases not matched to a gene: 2. The CDR3 is made up of 14 amino acids. Germline assignment: CDR1 SGHKS and CDR2 YYEKEE (reference sequence).

This clone appeared a single time. The chain links TRBV5-1 to TRBJ1-1; D is uncertain. V was shortened by 2 bases and J by 2 bases, with 10 bases between the two germline ends. The CDR3 loop spans 14 amino acids. Germline CDR1 SGHRS, CDR2 YFSETQ. CDR3 protein: CASSFGRFNTEAFF. The CDR3 DNA reads TGCGCCAGCAGCTTTGGACGGTTTAACACTGAAGCTTTCTTT.

V gene TRBV18 combines with J gene TRBJ1-5; D gene ambiguous. The germline CDR1 and CDR2 sequences are KGHSH and LQKENI. There are 14 residues in the CDR3. Trimming stripped 4 bases from V and 2 bases from J, with 9 bases between. The CDR3 protein is CASSRRSGNQPQHF. CDR3 nucleotide sequence: TGTGCCAGCTCACGACGGTCGGGCAATCAGCCCCAGCATTTT.